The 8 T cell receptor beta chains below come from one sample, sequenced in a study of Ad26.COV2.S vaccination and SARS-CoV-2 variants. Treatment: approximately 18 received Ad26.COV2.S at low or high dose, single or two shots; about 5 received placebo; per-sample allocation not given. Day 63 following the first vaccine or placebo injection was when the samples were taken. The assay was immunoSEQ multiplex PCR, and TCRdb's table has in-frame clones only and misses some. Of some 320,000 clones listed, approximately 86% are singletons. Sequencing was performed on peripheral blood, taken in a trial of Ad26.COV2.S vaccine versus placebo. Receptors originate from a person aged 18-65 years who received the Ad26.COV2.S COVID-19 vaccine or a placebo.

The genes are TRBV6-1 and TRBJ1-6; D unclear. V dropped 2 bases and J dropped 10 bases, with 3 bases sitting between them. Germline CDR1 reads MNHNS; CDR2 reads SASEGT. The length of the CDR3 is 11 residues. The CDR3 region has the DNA TGTGCCAGCAGTGAAATATCACCCCTCCACTTT. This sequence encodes CASSEISPLHF.

CDR3 region: CASSVDTGELFF. The CDR3 nucleotides are TGTGCCAGCAGCGTAGACACCGGGGAGCTGTTTTTT. V is TRBV9 and J is TRBJ2-2; D gene uncertain. CDR3 size: 12 residues. Trimming took off 0 bases at V and 3 bases at J, with 0 bases between the two ends. The V gene's germline CDR1 is SGDLS and CDR2 YYNGEE. The complete variable domain, with remaining parts taken from reference TRBV9 and TRBJ2-2, reads DSGVTQTPKHLITATGQRVTLRCSPRSGDLSVYWYQQSLDQGLQFLIQYYNGEERAKGNILERFSAQQFPDLHSELNLSSLELGDSALYFCASSVDTGELFFGEGSRLTVL.

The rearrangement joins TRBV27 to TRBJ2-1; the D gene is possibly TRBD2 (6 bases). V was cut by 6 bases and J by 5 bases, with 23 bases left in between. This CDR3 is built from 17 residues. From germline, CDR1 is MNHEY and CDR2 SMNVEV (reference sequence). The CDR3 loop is CASSSPLVPGLNNEQFF. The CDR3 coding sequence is TGTGCCAGCAGCTCCCCGTTAGTTCCGGGACTGAACAATGAGCAGTTCTTC.

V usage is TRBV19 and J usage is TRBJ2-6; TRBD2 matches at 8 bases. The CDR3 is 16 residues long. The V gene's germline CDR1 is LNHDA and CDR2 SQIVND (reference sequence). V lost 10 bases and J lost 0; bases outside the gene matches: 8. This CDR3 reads CATVRGAYSGANVLTF. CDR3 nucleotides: TGTGCCACCGTGCGGGGGGCATACTCTGGGGCCAACGTCCTGACTTTC. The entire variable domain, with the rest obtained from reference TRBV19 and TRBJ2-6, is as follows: DGGITQSPKYLFRKEGQNVTLSCEQNLNHDAMYWYRQDPGQGLRLIYYSQIVNDFQKGDIAEGYSVSREKKESFPLTVTSAQKNPTAFYLCATVRGAYSGANVLTFGAGSRLTVL.

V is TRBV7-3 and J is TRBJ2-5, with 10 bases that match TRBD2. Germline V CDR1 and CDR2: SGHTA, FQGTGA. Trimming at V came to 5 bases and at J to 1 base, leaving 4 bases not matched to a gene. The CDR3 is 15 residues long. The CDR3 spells CASSISGGSQETQYF. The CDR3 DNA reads TGTGCCAGCAGCATTAGCGGGGGGTCCCAAGAGACCCAGTACTTC.

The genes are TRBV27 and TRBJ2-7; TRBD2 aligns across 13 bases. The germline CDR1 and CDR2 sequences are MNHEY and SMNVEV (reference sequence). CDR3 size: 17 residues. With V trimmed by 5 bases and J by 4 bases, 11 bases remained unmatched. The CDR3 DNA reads TGTGCCAGCAGTCCAAAGACTAGCGGGGGGATACGGTACGAGCAGTACTTC. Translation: CASSPKTSGGIRYEQYF.

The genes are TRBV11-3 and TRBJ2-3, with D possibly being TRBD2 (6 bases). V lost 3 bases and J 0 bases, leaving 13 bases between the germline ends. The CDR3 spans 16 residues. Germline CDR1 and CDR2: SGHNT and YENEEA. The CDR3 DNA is TGTGCCAGCAGCTTTGCGGCGGGGCCAAGCACAGATACGCAGTATTTT. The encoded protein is CASSFAAGPSTDTQYF.

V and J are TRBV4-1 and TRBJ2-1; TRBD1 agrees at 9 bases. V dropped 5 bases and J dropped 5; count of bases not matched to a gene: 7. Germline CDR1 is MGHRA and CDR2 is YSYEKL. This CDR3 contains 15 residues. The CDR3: CASSARTGVNNEQFF. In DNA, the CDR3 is TGCGCCAGCAGCGCCCGGACAGGGGTTAACAATGAGCAGTTCTTC.